The sequence of this T cell receptor (beta chain) was determined in a study of response to subunit inactivated influenza vaccine. Study observations and caveats: Authors suggested that a seasonal influenza vaccination recruits few new T cells each time.

Concerning this clonotype: Its antigen remains unidentified.

TCRdb used MiXCR to reprocess the RT-PCR reads, holding one entry per CDR3 protein. The table shows around 760,000 distinct CDR3 sequences, with approximately 14% occurring only once. The receptor comes from a man aged 50 or older who received an inactivated influenza vaccine. The sample consisted of PBMCs from blood, taken around 14 days before vaccination.

The CDR3 DNA follows: TGTGCCAGCACTAAACTAGCGGGGCTCTACAATGAGCAGTTCTTC. Protein product: CASTKLAGLYNEQFF. The chain links TRBV6-1 to TRBJ2-1; TRBD2 matches 10 bases. V was pared by 7 bases and J by 3 bases, with 6 bases of the junction left unmatched. This CDR3 contains 15 residues. Germline lookup yields CDR1 MNHNS and CDR2 SASEGT.